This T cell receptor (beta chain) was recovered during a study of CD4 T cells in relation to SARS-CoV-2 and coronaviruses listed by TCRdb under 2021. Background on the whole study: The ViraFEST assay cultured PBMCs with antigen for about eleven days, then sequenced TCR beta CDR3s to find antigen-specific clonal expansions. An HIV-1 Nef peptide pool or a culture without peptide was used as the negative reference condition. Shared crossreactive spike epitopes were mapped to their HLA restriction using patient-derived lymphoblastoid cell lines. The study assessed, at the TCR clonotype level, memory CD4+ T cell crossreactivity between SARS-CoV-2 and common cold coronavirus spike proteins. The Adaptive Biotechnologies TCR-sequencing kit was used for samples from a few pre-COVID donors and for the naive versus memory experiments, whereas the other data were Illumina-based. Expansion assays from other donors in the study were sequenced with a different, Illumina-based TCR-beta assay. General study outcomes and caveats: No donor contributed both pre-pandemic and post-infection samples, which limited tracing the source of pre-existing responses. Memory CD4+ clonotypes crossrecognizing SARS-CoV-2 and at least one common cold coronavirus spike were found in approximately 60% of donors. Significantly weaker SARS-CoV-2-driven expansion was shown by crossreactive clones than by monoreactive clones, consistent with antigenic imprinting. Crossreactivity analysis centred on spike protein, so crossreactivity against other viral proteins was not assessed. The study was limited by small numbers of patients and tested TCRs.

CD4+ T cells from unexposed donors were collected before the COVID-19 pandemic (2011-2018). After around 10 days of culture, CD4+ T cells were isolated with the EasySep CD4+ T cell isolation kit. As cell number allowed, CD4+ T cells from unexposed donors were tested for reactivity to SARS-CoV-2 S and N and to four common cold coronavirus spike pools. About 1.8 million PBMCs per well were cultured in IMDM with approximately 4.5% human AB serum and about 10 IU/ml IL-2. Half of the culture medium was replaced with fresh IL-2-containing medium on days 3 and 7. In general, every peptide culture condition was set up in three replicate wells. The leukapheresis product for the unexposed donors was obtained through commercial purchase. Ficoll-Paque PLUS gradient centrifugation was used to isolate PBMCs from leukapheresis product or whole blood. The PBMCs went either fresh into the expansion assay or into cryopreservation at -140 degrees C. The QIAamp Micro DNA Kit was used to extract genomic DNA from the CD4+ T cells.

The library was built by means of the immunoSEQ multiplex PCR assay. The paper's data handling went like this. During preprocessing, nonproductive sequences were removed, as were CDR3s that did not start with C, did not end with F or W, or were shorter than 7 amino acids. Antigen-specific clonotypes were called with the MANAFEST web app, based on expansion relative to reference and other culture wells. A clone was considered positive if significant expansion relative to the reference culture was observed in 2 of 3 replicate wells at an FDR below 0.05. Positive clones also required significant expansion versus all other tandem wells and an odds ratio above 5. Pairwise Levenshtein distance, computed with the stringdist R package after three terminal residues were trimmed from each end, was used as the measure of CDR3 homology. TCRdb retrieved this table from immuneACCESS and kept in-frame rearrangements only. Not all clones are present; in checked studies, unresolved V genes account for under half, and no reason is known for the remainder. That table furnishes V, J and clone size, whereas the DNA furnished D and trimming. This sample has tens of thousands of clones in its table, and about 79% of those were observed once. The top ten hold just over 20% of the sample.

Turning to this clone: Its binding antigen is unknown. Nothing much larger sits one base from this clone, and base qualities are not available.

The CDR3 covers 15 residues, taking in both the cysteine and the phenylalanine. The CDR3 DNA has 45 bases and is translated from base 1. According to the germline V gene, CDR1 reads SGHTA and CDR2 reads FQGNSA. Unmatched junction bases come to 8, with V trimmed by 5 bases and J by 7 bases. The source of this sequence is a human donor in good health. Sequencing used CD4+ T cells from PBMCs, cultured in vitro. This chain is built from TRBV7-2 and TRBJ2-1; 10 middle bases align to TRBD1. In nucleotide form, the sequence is TGTGCCAGCAGCCGCAGATGGGACAGGGGTAATGAGCAGTTCTTC. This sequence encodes CASSRRWDRGNEQFF.